Listed here are 27 T cell receptor beta chains from one sample, sequenced in a study of T cells in Graves' hyperthyroidism and ophthalmopathy. The source material, RNA transcripts, was used to amplify TCR beta CDR3 regions. TCR CDR3 regions were first amplified by RT-PCR with HTBI primers. TCRdb re-called the multiplex PCR reads through MiXCR, storing one row per CDR3 protein. The sample has a few hundred thousand distinct CDR3 sequences; roughly 46% are singletons. Material for sequencing was peripheral blood or thyroid tissue (not recorded which). Every receptor here comes from a young woman with Graves' hyperthyroidism.

CDR3 residues: CASSDNREAFF. For the CDR3, the DNA is TGTGCCAGCAGCGATAACAGGGAAGCTTTCTTT. The chain employs TRBV6-6 and TRBJ1-1, with a tentative D call TRBD1 (5 bases). Germline CDR1 reads MNHNY; CDR2 reads SVGAGI (reference sequence). The CDR3 is made up of 11 amino acids. Trimming shortened V by 6 bases and J by 8 bases, and 10 bases separated the two germline ends.

The chain uses TRBV10-3 and TRBJ1-1; possibly TRBD1 for D (5 bases). This CDR3 is 14 amino acids long. The germline V and J ends were trimmed by 0 bases and 3 bases, with 8 bases remaining between them. Germline CDR1 ENHRY, CDR2 SYGVKD. The CDR3 here is CAISESGPDTEAFF. Here the CDR3 DNA reads TGTGCCATCAGTGAGTCGGGGCCGGACACTGAAGCTTTCTTT.

V gene TRBV7-9 combines with J gene TRBJ2-5; 11 bases are shared with TRBD2. The junction had 6 bases not matched to a gene; V was cut back by 4 bases and J by 5 bases. This CDR3 has 15 amino acids. The germline CDR1 and CDR2 sequences are SEHNR and FQNEAQ (reference sequence). CDR3 sequence (DNA): TGTGCCAGCAGCTCGACTAGCGGGATGGGTGAGACCCAGTACTTC. This sequence encodes CASSSTSGMGETQYF.

In this sample, this clonotype turned up many times. This rearrangement joins TRBV11-3 to TRBJ1-6, with unresolved D. Per germline, CDR1 SGHNT and CDR2 YENEEA. The CDR3 has 16 residues. The V and J ends lost 0 bases and 4 bases respectively, with 10 bases between them. The CDR3 DNA sequence: TGTGCCAGCAGCTTAGATGAGTGGCGGTATAATTCACCCCTCCACTTT. It translates to CASSLDEWRYNSPLHF.

For this clonotype: A much larger clone lies a single base off, so this may be a read error. This chain connects TRBV5-5 to TRBJ1-2, with D tentatively TRBD1 (5 bases). The germline V gene encodes CDR1 SGHKS and CDR2 YYEKEE (reference sequence). The CDR3 loop spans 14 amino acids. CDR3 nucleotide sequence: TGTGCCTGCAGCCCGGGCGGGGCCCATAATGGCTACACCTTC. Its protein product is CACSPGGAHNGYTF.

Ten or more counts support this clonotype. The chain has TRBV4-2 and TRBJ2-7; TRBD2 matches 7 bases. The trim removed 4 bases at V and 0 bases at J, leaving 9 bases unmatched. CDR3 length: 16 residues. Germline V gene data show CDR1 as LGHNA and CDR2 as YNFKEQ. CDR3 nucleotides: TGTGCCAGCAGCCCTGGGACTATCAGGAGCTCCTACGAGCAGTACTTC. This encodes CASSPGTIRSSYEQYF.

The chain has TRBV4-1 and TRBJ1-4; D perhaps matches TRBD1 (6 bases). Trimming stripped 1 base from V and 7 bases from J, with 13 bases between. Germline CDR1 MGHRA, CDR2 YSYEKL. This CDR3 is 15 amino acids long. The CDR3 DNA is TGCGCCAGCAGCCAAGGCTACAGGGTTATTGAAAAACTGTTTTTT. Protein product: CASSQGYRVIEKLFF.

The chain has TRBV4-1 and TRBJ2-5; D might be TRBD1 (6 bases). The CDR3 extends over 16 amino acids. The V end was cut by 8 bases, the J end by 5 bases, with 24 bases between. The germline CDR1 and CDR2 sequences are MGHRA and YSYEKL. CDR3 amino acids: CASALEGGSISETQYF. DNA of the CDR3: TGCGCCAGCGCCCTGGAAGGGGGATCTATCAGTGAGACCCAGTACTTC.

The chain uses TRBV10-3 and TRBJ2-2, with 8 bases matching TRBD1. Trimming took 3 bases from V and 13 from J; bases not matched to a gene: 4. The CDR3 totals 12 residues. In germline, CDR1 is ENHRY, CDR2 SYGVKD. CDR3 DNA sequence: TGTGCCATCAGTGAATCCAGGGGGCGGCTGTTTTTT. Translating gives CAISESRGRLFF.

The sample holds many counts of this clonotype. This chain connects TRBV12-3 or TRBV12-4 to TRBJ2-5; 7 positions match TRBD2. Trimming at V came to 1 base and at J to 4 bases, leaving 9 bases not matched to a gene. The CDR3 has 16 amino acids. The CDR3 bases are TGTGCCAGCAGTTTAGAGGCGGGAGCGGTTCGAGAGACCCAGTACTTC. As protein: CASSLEAGAVRETQYF.

The sample holds many counts of this clonotype. The chain combines TRBV29-1 with TRBJ1-2; 9 bases line up with TRBD1. The CDR3 covers 13 residues. Germline V gene data show CDR1 as SQVTM and CDR2 as ANQGSEA. Trimming removed 8 bases from V and 6 bases from J; junction bases left unmatched: 10. For the CDR3, the DNA is TGCAGCCCGGGACAGGGTTATTCGCATGGCTACACCTTC. The encoded protein is CSPGQGYSHGYTF.

In its sample, this clonotype was seen once. Just one base apart from a much larger clone, this may be a read error. This chain joins TRBV15 and TRBJ2-7; TRBD2 aligns across 13 bases. The CDR3 is 15 residues long. J gave up 6 bases and V 5 bases, and 7 bases lay outside the gene matches. Germline values: CDR1 LNHNV, CDR2 YYDKDF (reference sequence). The CDR3 spells CATSPRTSGSREQYF. The CDR3 region has the DNA TGTGCCACCAGCCCGCGGACTAGCGGGAGCCGCGAGCAGTACTTC.

The V and J genes are TRBV9 and TRBJ1-4; maybe TRBD1 (5 bases). The germline V gene encodes CDR1 SGDLS and CDR2 YYNGEE. The CDR3 is made up of 17 amino acids. Trimming stripped 4 bases from V and 4 bases from J, with 20 bases between. This CDR3 is CASSPGLNTVLNEKLFF. The CDR3 DNA reads as TGTGCCAGCAGCCCGGGACTTAACACCGTTCTTAATGAAAAACTGTTTTTT.

This clonotype was counted between two and nine times. The chain has TRBV24-1 and TRBJ2-1; TRBD2 aligns across 13 bases. Germline V gene data show CDR1 as KGHDR and CDR2 as SFDVKD. This CDR3 spans 15 amino acids. V was clipped by 7 bases and J by 9 bases; unmatched bases: 8. The CDR3 bases are TGTGCCACCAGCGGACTAGCGGGAGAGTCCTCTGAGCAGTTCTTC. Encoded protein: CATSGLAGESSEQFF.

The chain links TRBV7-8 to TRBJ1-5, with 10 bases that match TRBD2. The better agreement between TRBJ2-3 and the DNA end casts doubt on the J call. CDR3 length: 22 residues. From germline, CDR1 is SGHVS and CDR2 FQNEAQ. CDR3 sequence: CASSLGPGTGLAHSTSTDTQYF. In DNA, the CDR3 is TGTGCCAGCAGCTTAGGGCCCGGGACGGGACTAGCGCATAGCACTAGCACAGATACGCAGTATTTT.

This clonotype was picked up many times. The chain is built from TRBV25-1 and TRBJ2-5; D might be TRBD1 or TRBD2, each matching 5 bases. Germline V gives CDR1 MGHDK, CDR2 SYGVNS. CDR3 length: 13 residues. Trimming removed 4 bases at V and 5 bases at J, with 11 bases between. The CDR3 protein is CASSARDGETQYF. CDR3 DNA sequence: TGTGCCAGCAGTGCCCGGGACGGTGAGACCCAGTACTTC.

Comments on this clonotype: A read error may explain this, as a much larger clone is one base away. V is TRBV6-5 and J is TRBJ2-7, with 7 bases lining up with TRBD2. The CDR3 covers 14 residues. Germline lookup yields CDR1 MNHEY and CDR2 SVGAGI. V was pared by 0 bases and J by 5 bases, with 4 bases of the junction left unmatched. The CDR3 DNA reads as TGTGCCAGCAGTTACTCGACACGGGGGGACGAGCAGTACTTC. Translating it yields CASSYSTRGDEQYF.

This clonotype was seen only a few times. The rearrangement joins TRBV20-1 to TRBJ1-5; TRBD1 is a possible D gene (5 bases). CDR3 length: 15 amino acids. Germline lookup yields CDR1 DFQATT and CDR2 SNEGSKA (reference sequence). V lost 1 base to trimming and J lost 2 bases, with 12 bases between them. The CDR3 reads CSARGAGTGNQPQHF. The CDR3 DNA follows: TGCAGTGCTAGAGGGGCAGGGACTGGCAATCAGCCCCAGCATTTT.

The genes are TRBV20-1 and TRBJ2-5; 9 bases are shared with TRBD1. V lost 3 bases to trimming and J lost 3 bases; unmatched junction nucleotides: 8. The CDR3 runs to 15 residues. CDR1 and CDR2 from the germline V gene are DFQATT and SNEGSKA (reference sequence). CDR3 amino acids: CSARILGQGKETQYF. The CDR3 DNA is TGCAGTGCTAGGATTCTCGGACAGGGGAAAGAGACCCAGTACTTC.

This clonotype appeared many times. The chain employs TRBV24-1 and TRBJ2-5; the D gene is possibly TRBD1 (6 bases). Germline values: CDR1 KGHDR, CDR2 SFDVKD. The V gene lost 4 bases and the J gene lost 3 bases, with 14 bases spanning the gap. The CDR3 runs to 15 residues. This CDR3 is CATSEAPPGEETQYF. In DNA form, the CDR3 reads TGTGCCACCAGTGAAGCCCCGCCAGGGGAAGAGACCCAGTACTTC.

This clonotype has ten or more counts. This chain joins TRBV6-1 and TRBJ1-5; D ambiguous. The CDR3 is 15 amino acids. V lost 7 bases, J lost 0 bases, and 13 bases lay in between. Germline values: CDR1 MNHNS, CDR2 SASEGT. The CDR3 is CASIRDYFSNQPQHF. The CDR3 bases are TGTGCCAGCATACGGGATTACTTTAGCAATCAGCCCCAGCATTTT.

The V gene is TRBV6-2 or TRBV6-3, the J gene TRBJ2-5; TRBD2 matches at 7 bases. The better agreement between TRBJ2-1 and the DNA end casts doubt on the J call. Germline V gives CDR1 MNHEY, CDR2 SVGEGT. This CDR3 is 15 amino acids long. For the CDR3, the DNA is TGTGCCACCTACTCCAGGGCGGGAGCGCGAACTGAGCAGTTCTTC. This translates into CATYSRAGARTEQFF.

The V gene is TRBV20-1, the J gene TRBJ1-5, with no clear D. V was shortened by 1 base and J by 7 bases, with 14 bases between the two germline ends. The CDR3 covers 14 residues. CDR1 DFQATT and CDR2 SNEGSKA come from the germline V gene (reference sequence). The DNA for the CDR3 is TGCAGTGCTAGAGCGAGCGGGCCTGGCCAGCCCCAGCATTTT. Its translation is CSARASGPGQPQHF.

V is TRBV19 and J is TRBJ2-5; TRBD2 matches at 7 bases. V lost 4 bases and J lost 5; bases outside the gene matches: 10. Germline V gene lookup returns CDR1 LNHDA and CDR2 SQIVND (reference sequence). The CDR3 covers 15 residues. The CDR3 DNA reads as TGTGCCAGTAGTAGGCCCGGGACTAACTGGGAGACCCAGTACTTC. It codes for CASSRPGTNWETQYF.

The chain employs TRBV7-3 and TRBJ1-2; D perhaps matches TRBD1 (5 bases). V was shortened by 5 bases and J by 8 bases, with 12 bases between the two germline ends. From germline, CDR1 is SGHTA and CDR2 FQGTGA. CDR3 length: 12 amino acids. CDR3 region: CASSIRGAGYTF. CDR3 nucleotides: TGTGCCAGCAGCATCCGAGGGGCGGGCTACACCTTC. Variable domain in full (rest from reference TRBV7-3 and TRBJ1-2): GAGVSQTPSNKVTEKGKYVELRCDPISGHTALYWYRQSLGQGPEFLIYFQGTGAADDSGLPNDRFFAVRPEGSVSTLKIQRTERGDSAVYLCASSIRGAGYTFGSGTRLTVV.

CDR3 loop: CATSRDREGLETQYF. The CDR3 nucleotides are TGTGCCACCAGCAGAGATAGGGAAGGGTTGGAGACCCAGTACTTC. V gene TRBV15 combines with J gene TRBJ2-5; D ambiguous. Germline V lookup: CDR1 LNHNV, CDR2 YYDKDF (reference sequence). The CDR3 consists of 15 residues. V dropped 0 bases and J dropped 5 bases, with 13 bases sitting between them.

This clonotype was counted between two and nine times. The rearrangement uses TRBV20-1 and TRBJ2-7; 13 bases agree with TRBD2. This CDR3 has 13 residues. In germline, CDR1 is DFQATT, CDR2 SNEGSKA (reference sequence). The V segment lost 6 bases and the J segment 7 bases; nucleotides outside the gene matches: 6. This chain's CDR3 is CSAGGLAGDEQYF. CDR3 DNA: TGCAGTGCGGGCGGACTAGCGGGAGATGAGCAGTACTTC.